This is a list of T cell receptor beta chains from one sample in a study of blood T cell repertoires in COVID-19. Data came from immunoSEQ multiplex PCR; TCRdb stores just in-frame clones and leaves some out. The data show some 500,000 clones, approximately 88% seen once. The sequenced material came from PBMCs or T cells enriched from blood (not recorded which). These receptor sequences come from a woman in her thirties or forties who had recovered from COVID-19. Each CDR3 is given with its conserved first and last residue. The order of the fields is D gene, J gene, clone size, V gene, CDR3 protein, CDR3 DNA. D genes are given only for firm matches. Clone size is stated in some rows and not others, as once, few, many or a class when expanded.

.,TRBJ2-2,.,TRBV12-3/TRBV12-4,CASSSVPRELFF,TGTGCCAGCAGTTCAGTTCCCCGGGAGCTGTTTTTT
.,TRBJ1-4,.,TRBV6-5,CASRSRGGEKLFF,TGTGCCAGCAGATCGAGGGGGGGTGAAAAACTGTTTTTT
.,TRBJ2-7,.,TRBV5-6,CASSLTSLAHEQYF,TGTGCCAGCAGCTTAACTAGTTTAGCGCACGAGCAGTACTTC
.,TRBJ2-2,once,TRBV14,CASSQDRQNTGELFF,TGTGCCAGCAGCCAAGATAGACAGAACACCGGGGAGCTGTTTTTT
.,TRBJ1-5,.,TRBV2,CASRLTDNSNQPQHF,TGTGCCAGCAGATTGACAGATAATAGCAATCAGCCCCAGCATTTT
TRBD2,TRBJ2-1,.,TRBV11-2,CASSARLAGVPNEQFF,TGTGCCAGCAGCGCCCGACTAGCGGGCGTCCCCAATGAGCAGTTCTTC
TRBD2,TRBJ2-1,.,TRBV4-3,CASSLGLANEQFF,TGCGCCAGCAGCCTTGGACTAGCGAATGAGCAGTTCTTC
TRBD2,TRBJ2-3,.,TRBV9,CASSVGGASGPQRDTQYF,TGTGCCAGCAGCGTAGGCGGGGCTAGCGGGCCTCAGCGGGATACGCAGTATTTT
TRBD2,TRBJ2-1,once,TRBV19,CASSGLAGGSEQFF,TGTGCCAGTAGCGGACTAGCGGGAGGGAGTGAGCAGTTCTTC
.,TRBJ2-2,.,TRBV3-1/TRBV3-2,CASSYMGPWDTGELFF,TGTGCCAGCAGCTACATGGGGCCCTGGGACACCGGGGAGCTGTTTTTT
.,TRBJ1-2,.,TRBV12-3/TRBV12-4,CASSTDRRYGYTF,TGTGCCAGCAGCACCGACAGACGCTATGGCTACACCTTC
TRBD2,TRBJ2-1,.,TRBV25-1,CASSEHGRSGQFF,TGTGCCAGCAGTGAGCACGGGAGGTCTGGGCAGTTCTTC
TRBD2,TRBJ2-7,.,TRBV5-4,CASSSPSEAGVPEQYF,TGTGCCAGCAGCTCCCCATCAGAAGCGGGAGTACCCGAGCAGTACTTC
TRBD1,TRBJ1-2,.,TRBV12-3/TRBV12-4,CASSPGQGGYTF,TGTGCCAGCAGTCCCGGACAGGGAGGCTACACCTTC
.,TRBJ2-3,.,TRBV10-3,CAISAEARATDTQYF,TGTGCCATCAGTGCGGAGGCCCGGGCGACAGATACGCAGTATTTT
.,TRBJ1-5,.,TRBV6-5,CASSYLADSNQPQHF,TGTGCCAGCAGTTACTTGGCCGATAGCAATCAGCCCCAGCATTTT
.,TRBJ1-6,.,TRBV6-6,CASSYLTGNSPLHF,TGTGCCAGCAGTTACCTGACGGGGAATTCACCCCTCCACTTT